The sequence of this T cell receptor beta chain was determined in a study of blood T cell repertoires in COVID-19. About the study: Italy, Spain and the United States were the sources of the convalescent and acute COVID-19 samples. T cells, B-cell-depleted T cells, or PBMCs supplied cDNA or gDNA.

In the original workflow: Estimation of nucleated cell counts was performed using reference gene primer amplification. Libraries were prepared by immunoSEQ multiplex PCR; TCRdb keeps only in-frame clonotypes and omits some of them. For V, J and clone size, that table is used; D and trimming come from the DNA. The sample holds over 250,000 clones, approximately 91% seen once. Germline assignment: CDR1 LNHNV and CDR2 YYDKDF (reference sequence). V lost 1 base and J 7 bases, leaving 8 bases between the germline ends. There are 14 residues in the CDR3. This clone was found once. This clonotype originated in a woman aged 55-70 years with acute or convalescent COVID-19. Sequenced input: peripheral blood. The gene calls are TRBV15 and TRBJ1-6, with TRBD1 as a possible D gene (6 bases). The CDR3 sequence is CATSRGQGNSPLHF. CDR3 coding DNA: TGTGCCACCAGCAGAGGCCAGGGGAATTCACCCCTCCACTTT.